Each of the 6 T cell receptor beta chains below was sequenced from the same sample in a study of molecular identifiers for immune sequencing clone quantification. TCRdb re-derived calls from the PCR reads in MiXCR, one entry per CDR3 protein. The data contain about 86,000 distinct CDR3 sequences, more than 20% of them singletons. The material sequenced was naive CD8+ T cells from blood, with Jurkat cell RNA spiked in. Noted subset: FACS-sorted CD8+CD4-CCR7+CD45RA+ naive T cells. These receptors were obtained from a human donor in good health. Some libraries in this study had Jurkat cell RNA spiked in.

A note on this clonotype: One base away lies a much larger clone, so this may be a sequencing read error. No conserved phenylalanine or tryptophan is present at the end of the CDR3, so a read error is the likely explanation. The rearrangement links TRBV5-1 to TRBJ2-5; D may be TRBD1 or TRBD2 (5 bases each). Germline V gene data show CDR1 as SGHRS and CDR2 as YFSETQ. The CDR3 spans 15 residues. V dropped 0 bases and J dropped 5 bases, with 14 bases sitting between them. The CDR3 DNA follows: TGCGCCAGCAGCTTGGAGTTTTGGGGGTTGGAGACCCAGTACTCC. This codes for CASSLEFWGLETQYS.

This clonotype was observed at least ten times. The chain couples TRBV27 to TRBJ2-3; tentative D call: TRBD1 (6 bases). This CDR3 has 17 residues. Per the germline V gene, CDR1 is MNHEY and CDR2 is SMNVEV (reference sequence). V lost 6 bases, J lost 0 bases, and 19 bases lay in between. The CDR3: CASRSGTGPASTDTQYF. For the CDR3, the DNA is TGTGCCAGCAGGTCCGGTACAGGGCCCGCTAGCACAGATACGCAGTATTTT.

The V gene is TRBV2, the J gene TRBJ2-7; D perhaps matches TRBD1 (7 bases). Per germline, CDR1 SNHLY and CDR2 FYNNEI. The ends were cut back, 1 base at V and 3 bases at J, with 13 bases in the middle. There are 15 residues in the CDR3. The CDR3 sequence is CASSEGPGGNYEQYF. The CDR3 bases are TGTGCCAGCAGTGAAGGGCCAGGGGGGAACTACGAGCAGTACTTC.

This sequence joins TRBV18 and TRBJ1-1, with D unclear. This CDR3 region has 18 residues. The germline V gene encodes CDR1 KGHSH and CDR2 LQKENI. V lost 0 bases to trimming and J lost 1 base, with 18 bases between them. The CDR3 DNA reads TGTGCCAGCTCACCACCGGTGGTATGGGAGAACAAGAACACTGAAGCTTTCTTT. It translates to CASSPPVVWENKNTEAFF.

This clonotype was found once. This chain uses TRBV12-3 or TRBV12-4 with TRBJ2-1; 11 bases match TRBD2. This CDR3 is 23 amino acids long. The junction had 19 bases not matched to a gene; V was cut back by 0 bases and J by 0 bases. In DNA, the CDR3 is TGTGCCAGCAGTTTAGCACGAACTAGCGGGAGTATAGGTCCCCTCCACTCCTACAATGAGCAGTTCTTC. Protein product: CASSLARTSGSIGPLHSYNEQFF.

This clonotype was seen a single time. Here the CDR3 DNA reads TGTGCCAGTAGTATGACAGAGAACCCCTACGAGCAGTACTTC. This translates into CASSMTENPYEQYF. This chain connects TRBV19 to TRBJ2-7, with D possibly matching TRBD1 (5 bases). There are 14 residues in the CDR3. The germline gives CDR1 LNHDA, CDR2 SQIVND (reference sequence). V gave up 3 bases and J gave up 2 bases, with 11 bases separating them.